The sequence of this T cell receptor beta chain was determined in a study of PD-L1 blockade in urothelial cancer. About the study: Most of the 29 patients were men with bladder-origin urothelial cancer. Enrolled patients had been treated previously with 0 to 3 chemotherapy regimens.

This clone is a singleton in its sample. The time point is: pretreatment peripheral blood. Locally advanced or metastatic urothelial carcinoma affected the patients. The method was immunoSEQ multiplex PCR; TCRdb's version includes in-frame clones alone and lacks a portion of them. Found here are 70,000 to 75,000 clones, approximately 87% of them singletons; the top ten hold 4.5%. The CDR3 extends over 21 amino acids. V lost 6 bases and J 0 bases, leaving 29 bases between the germline ends. CDR1 KGHSH and CDR2 LQKENI come from the germline V gene. The TCR comes from a man aged 65 to 79 with urothelial cancer. The genes are TRBV18 and TRBJ1-4, with D perhaps TRBD1 (5 bases). Specimen: PBMCs, collected around atezolizumab (anti-PD-L1) treatment. The CDR3, as DNA: TGTGCCAGCTCCCCCCTGAGTCATAGAAACAAGGGGCCTCCAACTAATGAAAAACTGTTTTTT. Its translation: CASSPLSHRNKGPPTNEKLFF.